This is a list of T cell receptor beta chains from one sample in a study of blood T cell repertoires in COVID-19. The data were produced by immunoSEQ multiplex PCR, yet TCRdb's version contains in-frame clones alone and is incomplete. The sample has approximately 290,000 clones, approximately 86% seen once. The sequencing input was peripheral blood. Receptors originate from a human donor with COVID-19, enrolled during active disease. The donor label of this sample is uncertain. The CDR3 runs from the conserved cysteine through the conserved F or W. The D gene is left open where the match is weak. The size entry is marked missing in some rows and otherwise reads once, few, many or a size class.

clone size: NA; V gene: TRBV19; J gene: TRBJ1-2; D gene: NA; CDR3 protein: CASINPGQNFYGYTF; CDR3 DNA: TGTGCCAGTATCAACCCGGGACAAAACTTCTATGGCTACACCTTC
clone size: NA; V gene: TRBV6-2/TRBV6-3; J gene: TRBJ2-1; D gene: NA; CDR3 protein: CASSLLAGSSYNEQFF; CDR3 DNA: TGTGCCAGCAGCCTCCTGGCGGGAAGCTCCTACAATGAGCAGTTCTTC
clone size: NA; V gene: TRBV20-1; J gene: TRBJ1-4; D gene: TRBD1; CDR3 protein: CSASTQGAIGEKLFF; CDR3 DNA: TGCAGTGCTAGTACGCAGGGGGCGATCGGTGAAAAACTGTTTTTT
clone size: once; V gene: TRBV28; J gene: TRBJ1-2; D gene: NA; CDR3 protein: CASRRGGGGGYTF; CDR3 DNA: TGTGCCAGCAGGAGGGGGGGCGGAGGTGGCTACACCTTC
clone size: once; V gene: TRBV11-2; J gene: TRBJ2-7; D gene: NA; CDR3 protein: CASSQGTASPYEQYF; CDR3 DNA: TGTGCCAGCAGCCAAGGGACTGCCTCCCCCTACGAGCAGTACTTC
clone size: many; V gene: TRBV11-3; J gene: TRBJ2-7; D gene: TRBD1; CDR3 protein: CASSRDRSSYEQYF; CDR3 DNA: TGTGCCAGCAGCCGGGACAGGAGTTCCTACGAGCAGTACTTC
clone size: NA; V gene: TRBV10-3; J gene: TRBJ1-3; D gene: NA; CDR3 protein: CAITPRGAGGNTIYF; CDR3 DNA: TGTGCCATCACTCCTCGCGGGGCCGGTGGAAACACCATATATTTT
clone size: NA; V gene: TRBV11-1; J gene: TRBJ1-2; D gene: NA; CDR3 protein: CASSPDRTYGYTF; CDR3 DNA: TGTGCCAGCAGCCCGGACAGAACATATGGCTACACCTTC
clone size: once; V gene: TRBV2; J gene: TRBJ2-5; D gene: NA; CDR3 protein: CASRRHGQETQYF; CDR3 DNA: TGTGCCAGCAGGAGACATGGCCAAGAGACCCAGTACTTC
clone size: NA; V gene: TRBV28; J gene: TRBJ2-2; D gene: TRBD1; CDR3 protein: CASSLTGQDRGNTGELFF; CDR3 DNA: TGTGCCAGCAGTTTAACAGGACAGGACAGGGGTAACACCGGGGAGCTGTTTTTT
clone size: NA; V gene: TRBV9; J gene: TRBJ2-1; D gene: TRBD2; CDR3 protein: CASSAGTSADNEQFF; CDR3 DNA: TGTGCCAGCAGCGCCGGGACTAGCGCTGACAATGAGCAGTTCTTC
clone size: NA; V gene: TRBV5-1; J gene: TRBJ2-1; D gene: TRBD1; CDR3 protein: CASSEGQGYNEQFF; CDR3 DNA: TGCGCCAGCAGCGAGGGACAGGGATACAATGAGCAGTTCTTC
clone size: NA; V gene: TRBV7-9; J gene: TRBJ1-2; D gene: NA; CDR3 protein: CASTIGDGYTF; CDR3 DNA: TGTGCCAGCACCATAGGGGATGGCTACACCTTC
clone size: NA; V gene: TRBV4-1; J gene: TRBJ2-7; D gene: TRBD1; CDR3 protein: CASSQSSGTATYEQYF; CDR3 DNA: TGCGCCAGCAGCCAGTCGTCCGGGACAGCAACCTACGAGCAGTACTTC
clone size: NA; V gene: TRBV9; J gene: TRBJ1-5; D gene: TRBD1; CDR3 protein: CASSADTGDNQPQHF; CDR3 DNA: TGTGCCAGCAGCGCCGATACAGGGGACAATCAGCCCCAGCATTTT
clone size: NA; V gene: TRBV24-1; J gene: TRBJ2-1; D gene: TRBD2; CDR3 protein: CATSGAGGQHNEQFF; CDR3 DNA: TGTGCCACCAGTGGCGCGGGAGGGCAACACAATGAGCAGTTCTTC
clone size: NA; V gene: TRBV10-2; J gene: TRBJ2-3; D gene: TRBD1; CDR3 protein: CASSTRGLSTSTDTQYF; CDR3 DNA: TGCGCCAGCAGTACCAGGGGGCTCTCCACTAGCACAGATACGCAGTATTTT
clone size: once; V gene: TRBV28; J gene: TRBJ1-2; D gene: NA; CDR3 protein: CASSSPDSLYGYTF; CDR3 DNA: TGTGCCAGCAGTTCCCCCGACAGTCTCTATGGCTACACCTTC
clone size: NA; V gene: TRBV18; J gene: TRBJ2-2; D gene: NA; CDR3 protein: CASSPLVFLDTGELFF; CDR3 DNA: TGTGCCAGCTCACCATTGGTCTTTTTAGACACCGGGGAGCTGTTTTTT
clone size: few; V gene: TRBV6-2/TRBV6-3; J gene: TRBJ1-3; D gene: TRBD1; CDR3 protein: CASSSGGRHSGNTIYF; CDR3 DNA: TGTGCCAGCAGCTCAGGGGGCCGCCACTCTGGAAACACCATATATTTT
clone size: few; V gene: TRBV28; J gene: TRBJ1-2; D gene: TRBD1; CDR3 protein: CASSSGDRALNYGYTF; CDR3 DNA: TGTGCCAGCAGTTCGGGAGACAGGGCGCTAAACTATGGCTACACCTTC
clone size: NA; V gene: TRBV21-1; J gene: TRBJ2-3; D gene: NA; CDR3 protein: CASSKEGGGDTQYF; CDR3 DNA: TGTGCCAGCAGCAAAGAGGGTGGAGGAGATACGCAGTATTTT
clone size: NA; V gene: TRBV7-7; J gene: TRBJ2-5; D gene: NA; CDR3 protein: CASSLALGGRETQYF; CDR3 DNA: TGTGCTAGCAGCTTAGCGCTCGGGGGACGAGAGACCCAGTACTTC
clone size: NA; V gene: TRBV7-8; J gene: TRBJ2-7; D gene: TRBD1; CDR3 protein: CASSLTSGTGSSEQYF; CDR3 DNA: TGTGCCAGCAGCTTAACGTCCGGGACAGGGAGTTCCGAGCAGTACTTC
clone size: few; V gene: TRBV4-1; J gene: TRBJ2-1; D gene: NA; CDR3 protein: CASSQERDFNEQFF; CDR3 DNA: TGCGCCAGCAGCCAAGAGAGAGACTTCAATGAGCAGTTCTTC
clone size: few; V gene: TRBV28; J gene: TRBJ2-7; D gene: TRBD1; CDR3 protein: CASSLTGVEQYF; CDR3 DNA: TGTGCCAGCAGTTTGACAGGGGTCGAGCAGTACTTC
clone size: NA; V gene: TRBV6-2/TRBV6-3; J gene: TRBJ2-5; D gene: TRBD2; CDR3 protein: CASSYLPQGVLADPRKTQYF; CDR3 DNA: TGTGCCAGCAGTTACCTCCCGCAGGGAGTACTAGCGGACCCGAGAAAGACCCAGTACTTC
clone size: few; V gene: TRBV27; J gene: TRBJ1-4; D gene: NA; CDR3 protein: CASSLNSYWRGNEKLFF; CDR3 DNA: TGTGCCAGCAGTCTAAACAGTTACTGGAGGGGTAATGAAAAACTGTTTTTT
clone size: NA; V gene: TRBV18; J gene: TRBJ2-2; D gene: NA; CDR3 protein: CASSPTQGSGELFF; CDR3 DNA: TGTGCCAGCTCACCAACTCAGGGCTCCGGGGAGCTGTTTTTT
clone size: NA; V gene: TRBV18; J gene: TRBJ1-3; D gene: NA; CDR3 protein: CASADQTGRPSGNTIYF; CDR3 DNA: TGTGCCAGCGCAGACCAGACAGGCCGCCCCTCTGGAAACACCATATATTTT
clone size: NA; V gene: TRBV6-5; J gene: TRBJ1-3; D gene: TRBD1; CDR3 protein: CASSPDRGSGNTIYF; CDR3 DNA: TGTGCCAGCAGCCCGGACAGGGGATCTGGAAACACCATATATTTT
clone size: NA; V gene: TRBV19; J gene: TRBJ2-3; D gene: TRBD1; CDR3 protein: CASSIGRGRPDTQYF; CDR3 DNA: TGTGCCAGTAGTATCGGCAGGGGGCGCCCAGATACGCAGTATTTT
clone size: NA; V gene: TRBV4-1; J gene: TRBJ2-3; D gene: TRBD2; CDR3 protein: CASSQDRLAGSTDTQYF; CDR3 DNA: TGCGCCAGCAGCCAAGATCGACTAGCGGGTAGCACAGATACGCAGTATTTT
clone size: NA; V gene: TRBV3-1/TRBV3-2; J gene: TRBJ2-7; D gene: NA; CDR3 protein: CASSQGEGGGYEQYF; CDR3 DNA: TGTGCCAGCAGCCAAGGGGAGGGAGGGGGCTACGAGCAGTACTTC
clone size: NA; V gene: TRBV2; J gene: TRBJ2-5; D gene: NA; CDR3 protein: CASGLLPGETQYF; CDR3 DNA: TGTGCCAGCGGACTATTACCGGGGGAGACCCAGTACTTC
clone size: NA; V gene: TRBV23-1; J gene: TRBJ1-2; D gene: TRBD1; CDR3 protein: CASRTEQGFNGYTF; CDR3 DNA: TGCGCCAGCCGAACCGAACAGGGGTTCAATGGCTACACCTTC
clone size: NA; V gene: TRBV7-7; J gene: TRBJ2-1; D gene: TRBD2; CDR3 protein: CASSPAGINNEQFF; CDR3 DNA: TGTGCTAGCAGCCCAGCGGGAATCAACAATGAGCAGTTCTTC
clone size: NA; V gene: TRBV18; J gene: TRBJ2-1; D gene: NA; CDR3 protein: CASSLNQLKNNEQFF; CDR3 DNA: TGTGCCAGCTCACTGAACCAGTTAAAGAACAATGAGCAGTTCTTC
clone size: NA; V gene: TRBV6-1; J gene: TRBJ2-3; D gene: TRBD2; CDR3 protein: CASREAGGGDTQYF; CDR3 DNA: TGTGCCAGCAGAGAAGCGGGAGGGGGAGATACGCAGTATTTT
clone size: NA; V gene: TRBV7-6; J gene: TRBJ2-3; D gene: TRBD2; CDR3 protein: CASSFFPGGVDTQYF; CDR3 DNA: TGTGCCAGCAGCTTCTTCCCGGGAGGGGTAGATACGCAGTATTTT
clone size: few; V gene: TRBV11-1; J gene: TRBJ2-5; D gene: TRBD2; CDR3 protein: CASSYGLAGVVETQYF; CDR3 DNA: TGTGCCAGCAGCTACGGACTAGCGGGAGTGGTGGAGACCCAGTACTTC
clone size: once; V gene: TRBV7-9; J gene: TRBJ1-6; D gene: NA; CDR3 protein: CASSLWPRDSPLHF; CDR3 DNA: TGTGCCAGCAGCTTGTGGCCCAGGGATTCACCCCTCCACTTT
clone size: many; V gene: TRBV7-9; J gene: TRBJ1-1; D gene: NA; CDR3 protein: CASSLRRDHTEAFF; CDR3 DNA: TGTGCCAGCAGCTTACGACGGGATCACACTGAAGCTTTCTTT
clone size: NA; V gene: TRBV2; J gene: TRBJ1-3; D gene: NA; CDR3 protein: CAREAAGPTSSGNTIYF; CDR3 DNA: TGTGCCAGGGAGGCTGCGGGACCTACGAGCTCTGGAAACACCATATATTTT
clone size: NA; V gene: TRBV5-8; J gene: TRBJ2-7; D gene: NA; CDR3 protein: CASSLESFESYEQYF; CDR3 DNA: TGTGCCAGCAGCTTGGAGTCCTTCGAGTCCTACGAGCAGTACTTC
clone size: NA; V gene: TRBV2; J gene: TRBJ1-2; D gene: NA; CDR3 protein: CASTTGPYGYTF; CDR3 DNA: TGTGCCAGCACGACAGGACCCTATGGCTACACCTTC
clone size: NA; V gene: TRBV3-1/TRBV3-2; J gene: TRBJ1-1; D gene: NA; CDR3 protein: CASSQAEGTEFEAFF; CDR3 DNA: TGTGCCAGCAGCCAAGCCGAAGGGACTGAGTTTGAAGCTTTCTTT
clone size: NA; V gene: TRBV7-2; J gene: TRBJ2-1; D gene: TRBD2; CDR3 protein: CASSILADYNEQFF; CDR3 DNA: TGTGCCAGCAGCATTCTAGCGGACTACAATGAGCAGTTCTTC
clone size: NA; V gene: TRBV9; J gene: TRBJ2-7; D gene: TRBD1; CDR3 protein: CASSVRGQDEQYF; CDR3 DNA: TGTGCCAGCAGCGTCAGGGGGCAAGACGAGCAGTACTTC
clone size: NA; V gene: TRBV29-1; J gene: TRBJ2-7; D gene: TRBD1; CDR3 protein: CSVRDRALSYEQYF; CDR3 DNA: TGCAGCGTCAGAGACAGGGCCCTGAGCTACGAGCAGTACTTC
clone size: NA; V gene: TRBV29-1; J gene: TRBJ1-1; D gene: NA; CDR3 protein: CSVVRGGGANTEAFF; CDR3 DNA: TGCAGCGTTGTTAGGGGCGGGGGGGCGAACACTGAAGCTTTCTTT
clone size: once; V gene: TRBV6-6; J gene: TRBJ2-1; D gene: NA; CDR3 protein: CASSSPTVSSYNEQFF; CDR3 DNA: TGTGCCAGCAGTTCCCCGACTGTCAGCTCCTACAATGAGCAGTTCTTC